This T cell receptor beta chain originates from a study of Graves' ophthalmopathy and Graves' hyperthyroidism. The V gene's germline CDR1 is MGHDK and CDR2 SYGVNS. The V gene lost 8 bases and the J gene lost 6 bases, with 16 bases spanning the gap. This CDR3 spans 13 amino acids. RNA transcripts yielded amplified TCR beta CDR3 regions. HTBI primers were employed in first-round RT-PCR, then a second-round multiplex PCR followed. TCRdb re-derived calls from the multiplex PCR reads in MiXCR, one entry per CDR3 protein. This table has about 740,000 distinct CDR3 sequences, 35% to 50% appearing once. On this clonotype itself: Since a much larger clone is just one base distant, this may be a read error.

Material: peripheral blood. The sequence derives from an adult man with Graves' ophthalmopathy. This chain connects TRBV25-1 to TRBJ1-2, with a possible D match to TRBD1 (6 bases). The CDR3 loop is CASGLHREDGYTF. In nucleotides, the CDR3 is TGTGCCAGCGGCTTACACAGGGAGGATGGCTACACCTTC.